A single sample gave rise to the 8 T cell receptor beta chains below, sequenced in a study of cytomegalovirus exposure and HLA in healthy donors. The PCR had 60 Vbeta and 13 Jbeta primers. Sequencing used immunoSEQ multiplex PCR; TCRdb keeps in-frame clones, though not all of them. This table holds roughly 150,000 clones, around 80% found once. The sample was PBMCs. The receptor set was obtained from a man aged 25 to 40 in good health and CMV-seronegative.

V and J are TRBV10-3 and TRBJ1-3; TRBD1 matches at 8 bases. V shed 6 bases, J shed 4 bases, and the junction held 2 bases outside the gene matches. This CDR3 contains 13 residues. Germline V gene data show CDR1 as ENHRY and CDR2 as SYGVKD. The CDR3: CAIRGQGGNTIYF. CDR3 in DNA: TGTGCCATCAGAGGACAGGGAGGAAACACCATATATTTT.

The rearrangement links TRBV12-5 to TRBJ2-3, with TRBD2 as a possible D gene (6 bases). Trimming pared 2 bases from V and 4 bases from J, leaving 10 bases between. CDR3 length: 14 amino acids. Per germline, CDR1 LGHNT and CDR2 FRNRAP. The CDR3, as DNA: TGTGCTAGTGGTTTGACCGGGACTCCAGATACGCAGTATTTT. The encoded protein is CASGLTGTPDTQYF. The complete variable domain, with remaining parts taken from reference TRBV12-5 and TRBJ2-3, reads DARVTQTPRHKVTEMGQEVTMRCQPILGHNTVFWYRQTMMQGLELLAYFRNRAPLDDSGMPKDRFSAEMPDATLATLKIQPSEPRDSAVYFCASGLTGTPDTQYFGPGTRLTVL.

This clone was counted a single time. This chain joins TRBV7-6 and TRBJ2-1; 7 bases fit TRBD1. The CDR3 spans 15 residues. From germline, CDR1 is SGHVS and CDR2 FNYEAQ. The ends lost 1 base at V and 7 bases at J; junction bases unmatched: 7. The CDR3 reads CASSLVQGSGNEQFF. The CDR3 DNA reads as TGTGCCAGCAGCTTAGTACAGGGGTCGGGGAATGAGCAGTTCTTC.

This clone appeared a few times. This chain connects TRBV6-5 to TRBJ2-7; 7 positions match TRBD1. With V trimmed by 5 bases and J by 3 bases, 7 bases remained unmatched. CDR1 is MNHEY and CDR2 is SVGAGI in the germline V gene. The CDR3 is made up of 14 amino acids. The CDR3 nucleotides are TGTGCCAGCAGTGCAACAGGGGCCTACTACGAGCAGTACTTC. This gives the protein CASSATGAYYEQYF.

The chain employs TRBV7-9 and TRBJ2-3; 13 bases match TRBD2. Trimming removed 3 bases from V and 6 bases from J; junction bases left unmatched: 9. The CDR3 covers 17 residues. Looked up from germline, CDR1 is SEHNR and CDR2 is FQNEAQ (reference sequence). The CDR3 here is CASSFYWTSGSKDTQYF. DNA of the CDR3: TGTGCCAGCAGCTTCTATTGGACTAGCGGGAGCAAGGATACGCAGTATTTT.

The chain combines TRBV27 with TRBJ1-3; TRBD1 agrees at 10 bases. CDR3 length: 13 amino acids. The V and J ends lost 5 bases and 8 bases, in that order; junction bases with no gene match: 3. Germline V gene lookup returns CDR1 MNHEY and CDR2 SMNVEV (reference sequence). The CDR3 DNA follows: TGTGCCAGCAGTGGACAGGGGGATGACACCATATATTTT. It encodes CASSGQGDDTIYF.

The V call is TRBV29-1, the J call TRBJ2-1, with 12 bases fitting TRBD2. The CDR3 has 14 residues. V lost 7 bases and J lost 7; bases outside the gene matches: 8. Germline V gene sequence: CDR1 SQVTM, CDR2 ANQGSEA. The CDR3 DNA is TGCAGCGCTCAGACTAGCGGGAGAATGAATGAGCAGTTCTTC. Amino acid sequence: CSAQTSGRMNEQFF.

V and J are TRBV25-1 and TRBJ1-2; 8 nucleotides match TRBD1. V was clipped by 4 bases and J by 3 bases; unmatched bases: 7. The CDR3 sequence is 15 residues long. Germline CDR1 and CDR2: MGHDK and SYGVNS. CDR3: CASSASGGEDYGYTF. The CDR3 DNA follows: TGTGCCAGCAGTGCATCAGGGGGCGAGGACTATGGCTACACCTTC.